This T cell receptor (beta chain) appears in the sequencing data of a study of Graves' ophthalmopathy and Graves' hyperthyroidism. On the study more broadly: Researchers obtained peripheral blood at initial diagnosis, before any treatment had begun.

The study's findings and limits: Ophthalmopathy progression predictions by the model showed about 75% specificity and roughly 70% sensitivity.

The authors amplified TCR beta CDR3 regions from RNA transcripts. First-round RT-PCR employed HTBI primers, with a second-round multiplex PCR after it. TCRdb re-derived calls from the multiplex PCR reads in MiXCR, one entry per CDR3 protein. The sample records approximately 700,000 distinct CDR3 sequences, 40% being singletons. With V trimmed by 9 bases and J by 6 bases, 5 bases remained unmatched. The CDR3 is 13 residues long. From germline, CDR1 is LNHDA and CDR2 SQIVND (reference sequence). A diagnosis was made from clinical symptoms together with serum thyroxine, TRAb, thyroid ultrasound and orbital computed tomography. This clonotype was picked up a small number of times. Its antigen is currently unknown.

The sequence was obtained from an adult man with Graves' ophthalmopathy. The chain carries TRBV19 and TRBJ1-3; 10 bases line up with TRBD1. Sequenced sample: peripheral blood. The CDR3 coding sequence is TGTGCCAGCGGGACAGGGGAAATAAACACCATATATTTT. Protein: CASGTGEINTIYF. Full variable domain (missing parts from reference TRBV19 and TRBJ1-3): DGGITQSPKYLFRKEGQNVTLSCEQNLNHDAMYWYRQDPGQGLRLIYYSQIVNDFQKGDIAEGYSVSREKKESFPLTVTSAQKNPTAFYLCASGTGEINTIYFGEGSWLTVV.